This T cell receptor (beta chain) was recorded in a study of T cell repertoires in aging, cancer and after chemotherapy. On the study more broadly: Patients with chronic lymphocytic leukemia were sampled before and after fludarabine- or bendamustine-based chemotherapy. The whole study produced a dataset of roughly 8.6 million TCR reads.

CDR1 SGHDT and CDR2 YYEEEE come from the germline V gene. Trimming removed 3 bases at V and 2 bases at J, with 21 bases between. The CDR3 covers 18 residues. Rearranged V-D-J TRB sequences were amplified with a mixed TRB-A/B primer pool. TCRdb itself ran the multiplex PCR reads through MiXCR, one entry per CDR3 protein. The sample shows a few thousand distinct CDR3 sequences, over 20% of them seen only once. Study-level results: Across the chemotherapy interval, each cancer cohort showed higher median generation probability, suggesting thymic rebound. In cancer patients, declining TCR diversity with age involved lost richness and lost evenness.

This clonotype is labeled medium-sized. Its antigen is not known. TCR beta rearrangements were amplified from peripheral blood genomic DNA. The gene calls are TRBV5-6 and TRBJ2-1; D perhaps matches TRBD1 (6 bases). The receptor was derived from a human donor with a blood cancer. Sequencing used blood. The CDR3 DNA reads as TGTGCCAGCAGCTCAGGAGAGATAGGGGGTAGCACCTACAATGAGCAGTTCTTC. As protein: CASSSGEIGGSTYNEQFF.